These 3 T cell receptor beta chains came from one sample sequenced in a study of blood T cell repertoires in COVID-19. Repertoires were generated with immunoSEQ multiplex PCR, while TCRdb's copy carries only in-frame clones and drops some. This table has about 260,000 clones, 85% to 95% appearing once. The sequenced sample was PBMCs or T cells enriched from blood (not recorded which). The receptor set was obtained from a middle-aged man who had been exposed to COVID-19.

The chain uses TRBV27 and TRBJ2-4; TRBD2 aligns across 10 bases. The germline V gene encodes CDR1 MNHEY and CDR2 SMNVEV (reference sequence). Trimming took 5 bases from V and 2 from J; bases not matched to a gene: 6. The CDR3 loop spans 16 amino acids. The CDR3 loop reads CASSDASGSSKNIQYF. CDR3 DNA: TGTGCCAGCAGTGACGCTAGCGGGAGTTCCAAAAACATTCAGTACTTC.

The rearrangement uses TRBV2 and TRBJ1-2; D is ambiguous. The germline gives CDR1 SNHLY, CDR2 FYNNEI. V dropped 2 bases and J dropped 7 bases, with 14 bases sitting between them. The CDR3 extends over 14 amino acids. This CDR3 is CASSERPGEGGYTF. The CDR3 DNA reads TGTGCCAGCAGTGAACGGCCGGGAGAAGGTGGCTACACCTTC.

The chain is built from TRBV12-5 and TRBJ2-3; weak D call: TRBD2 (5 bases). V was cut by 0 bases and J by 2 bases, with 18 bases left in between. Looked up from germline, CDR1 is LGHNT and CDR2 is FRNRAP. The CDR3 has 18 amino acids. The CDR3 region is CASGLVSASLALTDTQYF. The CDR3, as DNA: TGTGCTAGTGGTTTGGTATCCGCGTCATTAGCGCTCACAGATACGCAGTATTTT.